This T cell receptor (beta chain) was obtained from a study of blood T cell repertoires in COVID-19. The overall study: Sites in the United States, Italy and Spain provided acute and convalescent COVID-19 samples.

Germline V lookup: CDR1 SGHVT, CDR2 SQSDAQ. CDR3 size: 13 residues. Trimming cost V 0 bases and J 12 bases, with 15 bases left between them. Repertoires were generated with immunoSEQ multiplex PCR, while TCRdb's copy carries only in-frame clones and drops some. This sample yields hundreds of thousands of clones, of which approximately 87% are seen a single time; around 4% belongs to the top ten. This TCR came from a woman aged 50 to 65 with active or convalescent COVID-19. V gene TRBV7-4 combines with J gene TRBJ2-7; maybe TRBD2 (6 bases). The sequencing sample was made of peripheral blood. CDR3 residues: CASSLARGRGAYF. The CDR3 DNA is TGTGCCAGCAGCTTAGCGCGGGGACGAGGGGCGTACTTC.